This T cell receptor beta chain was found in a study of OX40 agonist ivuxolimab in advanced cancers. Study information: The mean age was approximately 60 years, ranging from about 20 to 79, with around four fifths of participants male. The study, taken as a whole, reports: It was not determined which antigens were specifically recognized by the peripheral T cells that had undergone clonal expansion. Both blood CD4+ and CD8+ T cells showed clonal growth by week 6 at 0.1 to 3.0 mg/kg.

Peripheral blood came from all dose cohorts at three timepoints. Germline loops: CDR1 SSHAT, CDR2 FNYEAQ (reference sequence). V trimming: 5 bases; J trimming: 6 bases; junction bases outside the gene matches: 14. The CDR3 totals 16 residues. On this clone itself: Its antigen is not identified.

This table comes from immunoSEQ multiplex PCR, and its TCRdb copy is limited to in-frame clones, with some not included. The table includes about 60,000 clones, roughly four fifths detected once. The clonotype was recovered from an adult with an advanced solid tumor such as melanoma, head and neck, liver or kidney cancer. The sample consisted of CD4+ or CD8+ T cells sorted from blood, taken in a trial of the OX40 agonist ivuxolimab. The chain uses TRBV7-7 and TRBJ1-2; 8 bases match TRBD1. Here the CDR3 DNA reads TGTGCCAGCAGCCAATCAGACCCGGGACAGGAGAATGGCTACACCTTC. Protein sequence: CASSQSDPGQENGYTF.